This TCR beta chain was profiled in a study of T cell responses to AZD1222 COVID-19 vaccine. This clone was counted a few times. Clones were sequenced by immunoSEQ multiplex PCR, and TCRdb holds only the in-frame ones, with some missing. This sample has about 180,000 clones, with about 91% found just once. This CDR3 contains 14 residues. Deletions cut 5 bases from V and 7 bases from J, with 17 bases between. Germline lookup yields CDR1 LNHDA and CDR2 SQIVND (reference sequence). The chain employs TRBV19 and TRBJ1-1, with TRBD1 as a possible D gene (5 bases). The sequences come from peripheral blood, collected on day 0 of AZD1222 vaccination. This receptor was taken from an adult in good health. The CDR3 protein is CASSPPKGKNEAFF. The CDR3 region has the DNA TGTGCCAGTAGTCCCCCAAAGGGGAAGAATGAAGCTTTCTTT.